A selection of T cell receptor beta chains follows, all from one sample in a study of T cell changes during pregnancy in multiple sclerosis. The repertoire was sequenced with immunoSEQ multiplex PCR; TCRdb's copy has only in-frame clones and lacks some. The data show tens of thousands of clones, 80% to 95% seen once. Sequencing was performed on peripheral blood, taken in the third trimester of pregnancy. All receptors come from a female donor in good health, enrolled as a control in a pregnancy study. Each CDR3 is given with its conserved first and last residue. Each record gives: CDR3 DNA, CDR3 protein, V gene, J gene, clone size, D gene. The D gene is left open where the match is weak. Not all rows give a size; the values are once, few, many and, for expanded clones, a class.

CDR3 DNA: TGTGCCAGCAGCGAAGAGCGAGTCCGGGCTAGCGGGGGGTTAAAGCAGTTCTTC
CDR3 protein: CASSEERVRASGGLKQFF
V gene: TRBV7-2
J gene: TRBJ2-1
clone size: -
D gene: TRBD2

CDR3 DNA: TGCGCCAGCAGTGCAGGGGGTCAAGAGACCCAGTACTTC
CDR3 protein: CASSAGGQETQYF
V gene: TRBV10-1
J gene: TRBJ2-5
clone size: -
D gene: TRBD1

CDR3 DNA: TGTGCCAGCAGCCCCCAGCGGGGGAGGGGAGAGACCCAGTACTTC
CDR3 protein: CASSPQRGRGETQYF
V gene: TRBV7-3
J gene: TRBJ2-5
clone size: -
D gene: TRBD2

CDR3 DNA: TGTGCCAGCAGTGGAGTCCGGGGGGGACCCTACAATGAGCAGTTCTTC
CDR3 protein: CASSGVRGGPYNEQFF
V gene: TRBV2
J gene: TRBJ2-1
clone size: few
D gene: TRBD2

CDR3 DNA: TGTGCCAGCAGCCTCCCTAGCCGTGAGCAGTTCTTC
CDR3 protein: CASSLPSREQFF
V gene: TRBV5-6
J gene: TRBJ2-1
clone size: -
D gene: -

CDR3 DNA: TGTGCCAGCGGCCGGGGGGGCCAAGAGACCCAGTACTTC
CDR3 protein: CASGRGGQETQYF
V gene: TRBV27
J gene: TRBJ2-5
clone size: -
D gene: TRBD2

CDR3 DNA: TGCGCCAGCAGCTTGGGGGGCCGCGAGCAGTACTTC
CDR3 protein: CASSLGGREQYF
V gene: TRBV5-1
J gene: TRBJ2-7
clone size: -
D gene: -

CDR3 DNA: TGTGCCAGCAGTCTTAGACTAGCGCCCTACAATGAGCAGTTCTTC
CDR3 protein: CASSLRLAPYNEQFF
V gene: TRBV28
J gene: TRBJ2-1
clone size: -
D gene: TRBD2

CDR3 DNA: TGTGCCAGCTCACGAGGGACAGGGATACGGGAAAAACTGTTTTTT
CDR3 protein: CASSRGTGIREKLFF
V gene: TRBV18
J gene: TRBJ1-4
clone size: -
D gene: TRBD1

CDR3 DNA: TGTGCCAGTAAGCCGGGACAGGGGCTTTATAGCAATCAGCCCCAGCATTTT
CDR3 protein: CASKPGQGLYSNQPQHF
V gene: TRBV19
J gene: TRBJ1-5
clone size: -
D gene: TRBD1

CDR3 DNA: TGTGCCAGCAGCTCGTTGACTGGTGGCACTGAAGCTTTCTTT
CDR3 protein: CASSSLTGGTEAFF
V gene: TRBV9
J gene: TRBJ1-1
clone size: -
D gene: -

CDR3 DNA: TGTGCCAGCAGCGCGACCGGGGACAGGGCTTTCTTT
CDR3 protein: CASSATGDRAFF
V gene: TRBV5-4
J gene: TRBJ1-1
clone size: once
D gene: TRBD1

CDR3 DNA: TGTGCCACCAGCAAAGGACTAGCGGGAGATAAGTTCTTC
CDR3 protein: CATSKGLAGDKFF
V gene: TRBV15
J gene: TRBJ2-1
clone size: -
D gene: TRBD2

CDR3 DNA: TGCGCCAGCAGCCCAGGGGGGAGCACTGAAGCTTTCTTT
CDR3 protein: CASSPGGSTEAFF
V gene: TRBV5-1
J gene: TRBJ1-1
clone size: -
D gene: TRBD1

CDR3 DNA: TGCGCCAGCAGCTTGGCCGGGACAGATACGCAGTATTTT
CDR3 protein: CASSLAGTDTQYF
V gene: TRBV5-1
J gene: TRBJ2-3
clone size: once
D gene: -

CDR3 DNA: TGCGCCAGCAGCTGGGGGACTAGCGGGCGGGAGGAGCAGTTCTTC
CDR3 protein: CASSWGTSGREEQFF
V gene: TRBV5-1
J gene: TRBJ2-1
clone size: -
D gene: TRBD2

CDR3 DNA: TGTGCCAGCAGTGACACTTCCGGGACAGGGTATGATGAGCAGTTCTTC
CDR3 protein: CASSDTSGTGYDEQFF
V gene: TRBV6-4
J gene: TRBJ2-1
clone size: -
D gene: TRBD1

CDR3 DNA: TGTGCCAGCAGCCAAGACTCTCCGGGACAGGGGTTGGGATACGAGCAGTACTTC
CDR3 protein: CASSQDSPGQGLGYEQYF
V gene: TRBV4-2
J gene: TRBJ2-7
clone size: once
D gene: TRBD1

CDR3 DNA: TGTGCCAGCAGTGAATCGGGGGGCATAGAGACCCAGTACTTC
CDR3 protein: CASSESGGIETQYF
V gene: TRBV6-4
J gene: TRBJ2-5
clone size: -
D gene: -